This T cell receptor (beta chain) appears in the sequencing data of a study of blood T cells in healthy people across ages. The study's findings and limits: Without sorted subsets, naive and antigen-experienced compartments could not be conclusively compared.

PCR was performed a second time for about 6 to 11 cycles using a sample-barcoded 5' primer and a J-beta primer mix. TCRdb processed the 5' RACE reads anew with MiXCR; each CDR3 protein has one entry. The repertoire holds roughly 1,700,000 distinct CDR3 sequences, with 28% as singletons. In the case of this clonotype: As yet, its antigen is unknown.

Per sample, at least 5.5 micrograms of total RNA were extracted. This CDR3 comprises 13 residues. Germline V gene lookup returns CDR1 MNHEY and CDR2 SMNVEV (reference sequence). This receptor was obtained from a woman aged 25-40 years in good health. The J gene is TRBJ2-7, the V gene TRBV27; 7 bases agree with TRBD2. The end of the DNA is better explained by TRBJ2-5, so the J call may be wrong. Source material: blood. CDR3 residues: CASSASGEKTQYF. CDR3 DNA sequence: TGTGCCAGCAGTGCAAGCGGGGAAAAGACCCAGTACTTC.